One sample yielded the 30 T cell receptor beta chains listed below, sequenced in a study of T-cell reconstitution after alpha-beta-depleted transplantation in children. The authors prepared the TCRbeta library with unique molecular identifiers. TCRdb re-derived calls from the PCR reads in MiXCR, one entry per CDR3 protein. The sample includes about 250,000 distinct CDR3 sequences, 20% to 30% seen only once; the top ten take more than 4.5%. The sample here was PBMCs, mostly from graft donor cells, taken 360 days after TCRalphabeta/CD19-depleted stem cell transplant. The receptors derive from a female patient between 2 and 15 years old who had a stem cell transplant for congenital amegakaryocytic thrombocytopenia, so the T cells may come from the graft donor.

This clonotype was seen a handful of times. CDR3 nucleotide sequence: TGCGCCAGCAGCTTGGTTTCTCGGGGAAACGCAGATACGCAGTATTTT. Translating gives CASSLVSRGNADTQYF. The V gene is TRBV5-1, the J gene TRBJ2-3; possible D gene TRBD2, 5 bases. Trimming stripped 0 bases from V and 4 bases from J, with 15 bases between. Germline CDR1 is SGHRS and CDR2 is YFSETQ. This CDR3 is built from 16 residues.

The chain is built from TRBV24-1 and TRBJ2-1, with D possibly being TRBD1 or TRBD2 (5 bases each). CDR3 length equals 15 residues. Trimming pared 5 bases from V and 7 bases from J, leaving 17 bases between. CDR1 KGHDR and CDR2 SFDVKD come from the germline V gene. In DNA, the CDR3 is TGTGCCACCAGTGGAGGGGCTTACTTCGAAAATGAGCAGTTCTTC. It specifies CATSGGAYFENEQFF.

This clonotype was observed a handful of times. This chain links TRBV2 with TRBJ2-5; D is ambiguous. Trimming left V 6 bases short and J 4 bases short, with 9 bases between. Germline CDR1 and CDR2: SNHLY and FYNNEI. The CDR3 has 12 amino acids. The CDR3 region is CASSAGGETQYF. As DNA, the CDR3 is TGTGCCAGCAGCGCCGGTGGAGAGACCCAGTACTTC.

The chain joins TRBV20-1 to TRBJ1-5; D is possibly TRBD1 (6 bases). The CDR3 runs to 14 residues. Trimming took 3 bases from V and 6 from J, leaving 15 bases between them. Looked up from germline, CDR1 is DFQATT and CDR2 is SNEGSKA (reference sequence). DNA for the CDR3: TGCAGTGCTAGTCCCACAGGGAGGATTCAGCCCCAGCATTTT. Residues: CSASPTGRIQPQHF.

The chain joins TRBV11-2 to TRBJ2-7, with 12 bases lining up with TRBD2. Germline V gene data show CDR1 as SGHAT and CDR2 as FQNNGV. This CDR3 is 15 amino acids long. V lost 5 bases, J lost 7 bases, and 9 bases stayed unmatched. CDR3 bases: TGTGCCAGCAGCCCATTTACTAGCGGGAGGATTGAGCAGTACTTC. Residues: CASSPFTSGRIEQYF.

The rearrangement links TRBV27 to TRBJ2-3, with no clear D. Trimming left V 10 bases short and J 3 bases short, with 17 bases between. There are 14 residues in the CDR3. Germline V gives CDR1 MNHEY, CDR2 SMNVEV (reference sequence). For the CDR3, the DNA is TGTGCCATTCGCATGGGGATGCAGACAGATACGCAGTATTTT. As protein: CAIRMGMQTDTQYF.

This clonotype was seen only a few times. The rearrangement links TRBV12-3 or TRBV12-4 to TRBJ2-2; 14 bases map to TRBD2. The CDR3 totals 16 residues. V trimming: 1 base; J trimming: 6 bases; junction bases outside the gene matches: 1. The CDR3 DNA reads TGTGCCAGCAGTTTAGGGGGACTAGCGGGGGCCGGGGAGCTGTTTTTT. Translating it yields CASSLGGLAGAGELFF.

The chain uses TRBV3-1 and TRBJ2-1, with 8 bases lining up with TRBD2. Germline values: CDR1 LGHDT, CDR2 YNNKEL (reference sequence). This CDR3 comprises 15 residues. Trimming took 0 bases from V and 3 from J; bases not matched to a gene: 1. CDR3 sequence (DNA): TGTGCCAGCAGCCAAGAAGGGACTAGCTACAATGAGCAGTTCTTC. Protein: CASSQEGTSYNEQFF.

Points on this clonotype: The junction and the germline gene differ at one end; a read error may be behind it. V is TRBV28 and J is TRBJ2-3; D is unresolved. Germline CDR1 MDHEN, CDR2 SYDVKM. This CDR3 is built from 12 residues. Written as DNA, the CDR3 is TGTGCCTGCAGTTTATATCTAGGTACGCAGTATTTT. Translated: CACSLYLGTQYF. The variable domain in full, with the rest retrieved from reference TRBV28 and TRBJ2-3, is DVKVTQSSRYLVKRTGEKVFLECVQDMDHENMFWYRQDPGLGLRLIYFSYDVKMKEKGDIPEGYSVSREKKERFSLILESASTNQTSMYLCACSLYLGTQYFGPGTRLTVL.

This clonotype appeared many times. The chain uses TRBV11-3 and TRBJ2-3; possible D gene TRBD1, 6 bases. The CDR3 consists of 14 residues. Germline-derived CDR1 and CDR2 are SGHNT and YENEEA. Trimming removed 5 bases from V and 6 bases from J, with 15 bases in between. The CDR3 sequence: CASSPNRATDTQYF. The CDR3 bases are TGTGCCAGCAGCCCCAACAGGGCTACGGATACGCAGTATTTT.

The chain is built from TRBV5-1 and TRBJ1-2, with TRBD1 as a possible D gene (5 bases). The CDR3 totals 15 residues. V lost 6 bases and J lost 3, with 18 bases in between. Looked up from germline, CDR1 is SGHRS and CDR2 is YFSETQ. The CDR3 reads CASNLQAGRDYGYTF. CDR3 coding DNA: TGCGCCAGCAACCTTCAGGCTGGCAGGGACTATGGCTACACCTTC.

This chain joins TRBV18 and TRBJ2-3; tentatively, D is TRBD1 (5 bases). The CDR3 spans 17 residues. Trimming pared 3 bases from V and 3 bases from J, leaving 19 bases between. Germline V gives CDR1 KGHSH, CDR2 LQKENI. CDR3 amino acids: CASSPGPEVGWTDTQYF. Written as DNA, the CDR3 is TGTGCCAGCTCACCGGGGCCCGAGGTGGGATGGACAGATACGCAGTATTTT.

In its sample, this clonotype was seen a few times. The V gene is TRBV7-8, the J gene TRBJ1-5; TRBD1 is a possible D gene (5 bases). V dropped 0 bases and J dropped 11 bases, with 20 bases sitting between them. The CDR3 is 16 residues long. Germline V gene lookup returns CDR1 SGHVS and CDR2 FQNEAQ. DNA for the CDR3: TGTGCCAGCAGCTTAGCGCGGTTGGGGCCTCTTTGGTCCCAGCATTTT. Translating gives CASSLARLGPLWSQHF.

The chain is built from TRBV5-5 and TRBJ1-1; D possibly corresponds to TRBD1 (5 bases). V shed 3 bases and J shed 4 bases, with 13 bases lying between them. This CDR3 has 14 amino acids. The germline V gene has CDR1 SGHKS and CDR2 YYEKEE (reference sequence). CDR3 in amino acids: CASSWGGDLTEAFF. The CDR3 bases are TGTGCCAGCAGCTGGGGAGGGGATCTCACTGAAGCTTTCTTT.

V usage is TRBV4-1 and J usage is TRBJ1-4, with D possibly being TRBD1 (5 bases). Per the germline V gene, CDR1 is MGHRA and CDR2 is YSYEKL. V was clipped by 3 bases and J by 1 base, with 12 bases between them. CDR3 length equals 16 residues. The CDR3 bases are TGCGCCAGCAGCCAGCCTACAGGTGGAACTAATGAAAAACTGTTTTTT. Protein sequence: CASSQPTGGTNEKLFF.

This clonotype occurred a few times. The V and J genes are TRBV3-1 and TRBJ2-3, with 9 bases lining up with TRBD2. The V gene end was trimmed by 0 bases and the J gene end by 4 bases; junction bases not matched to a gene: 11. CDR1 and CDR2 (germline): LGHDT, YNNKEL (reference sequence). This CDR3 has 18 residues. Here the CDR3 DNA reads TGTGCCAGCAGCCAAGATTCTCTAGCGGGAAGTCGTCCAGATACGCAGTATTTT. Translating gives CASSQDSLAGSRPDTQYF.

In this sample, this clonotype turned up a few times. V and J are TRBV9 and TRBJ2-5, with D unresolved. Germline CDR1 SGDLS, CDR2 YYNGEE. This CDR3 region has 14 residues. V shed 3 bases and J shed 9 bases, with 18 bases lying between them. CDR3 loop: CASSASRAALSQYF. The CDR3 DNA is TGTGCCAGCAGCGCCTCAAGGGCCGCTCTGTCCCAGTACTTC.

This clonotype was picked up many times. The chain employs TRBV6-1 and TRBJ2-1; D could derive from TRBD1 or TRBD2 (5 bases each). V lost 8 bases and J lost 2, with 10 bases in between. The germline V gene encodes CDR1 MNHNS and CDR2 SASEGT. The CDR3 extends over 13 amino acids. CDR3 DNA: TGTGCCAGCTCACCGGGACCCTACAATGAGCAGTTCTTC. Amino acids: CASSPGPYNEQFF.

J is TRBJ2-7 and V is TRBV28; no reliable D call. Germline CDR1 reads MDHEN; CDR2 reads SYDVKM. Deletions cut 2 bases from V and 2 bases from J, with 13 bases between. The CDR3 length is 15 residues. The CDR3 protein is CASSLPGRSTYEQYF. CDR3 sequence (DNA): TGTGCCAGCAGTTTACCGGGCAGGTCCACCTACGAGCAGTACTTC.

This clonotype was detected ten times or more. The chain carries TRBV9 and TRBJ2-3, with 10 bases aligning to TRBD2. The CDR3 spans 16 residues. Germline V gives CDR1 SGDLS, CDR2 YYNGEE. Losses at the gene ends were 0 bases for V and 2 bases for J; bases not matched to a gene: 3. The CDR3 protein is CASSVALAGATDTQYF. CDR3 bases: TGTGCCAGCAGCGTAGCCCTAGCGGGGGCCACAGATACGCAGTATTTT.

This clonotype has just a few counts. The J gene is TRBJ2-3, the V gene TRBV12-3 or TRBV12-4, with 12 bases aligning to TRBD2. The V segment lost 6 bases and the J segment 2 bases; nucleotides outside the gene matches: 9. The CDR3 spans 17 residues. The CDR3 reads CASSPASGRANTDTQYF. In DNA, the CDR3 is TGTGCCAGCAGCCCAGCTAGCGGGAGGGCCAACACAGATACGCAGTATTTT.

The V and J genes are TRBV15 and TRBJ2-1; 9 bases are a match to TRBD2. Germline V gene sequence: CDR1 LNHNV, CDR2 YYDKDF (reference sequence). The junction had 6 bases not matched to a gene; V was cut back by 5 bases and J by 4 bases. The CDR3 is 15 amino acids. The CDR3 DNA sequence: TGTGCCACCAGCCCAGCGGGAGGTAGTTACAATGAGCAGTTCTTC. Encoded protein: CATSPAGGSYNEQFF.

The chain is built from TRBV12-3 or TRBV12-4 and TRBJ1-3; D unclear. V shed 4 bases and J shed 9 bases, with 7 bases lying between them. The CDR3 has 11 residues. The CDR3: CASSSSPTIYF. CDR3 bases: TGTGCCAGCAGTTCGTCCCCCACCATATATTTT.

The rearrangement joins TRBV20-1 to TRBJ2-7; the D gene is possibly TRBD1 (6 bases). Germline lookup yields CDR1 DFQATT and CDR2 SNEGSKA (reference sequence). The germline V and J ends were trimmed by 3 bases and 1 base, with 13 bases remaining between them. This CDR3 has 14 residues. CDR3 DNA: TGCAGTGCTAGCCGGGACACCAATTCCTACGAGCAGTACTTC. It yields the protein CSASRDTNSYEQYF.

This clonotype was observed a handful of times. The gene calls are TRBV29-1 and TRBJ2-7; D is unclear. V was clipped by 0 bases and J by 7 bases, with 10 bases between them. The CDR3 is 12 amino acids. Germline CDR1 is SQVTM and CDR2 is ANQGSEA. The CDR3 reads CSVEDMPAEQYF. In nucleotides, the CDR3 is TGCAGCGTTGAAGATATGCCAGCTGAGCAGTACTTC.

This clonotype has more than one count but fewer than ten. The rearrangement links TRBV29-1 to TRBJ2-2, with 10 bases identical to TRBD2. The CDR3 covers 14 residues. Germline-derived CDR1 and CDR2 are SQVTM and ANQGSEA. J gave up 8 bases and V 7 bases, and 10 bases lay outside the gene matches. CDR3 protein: CSGRTSGTTGELFF. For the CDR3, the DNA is TGCAGCGGGAGGACTAGCGGAACAACTGGGGAGCTGTTTTTT.

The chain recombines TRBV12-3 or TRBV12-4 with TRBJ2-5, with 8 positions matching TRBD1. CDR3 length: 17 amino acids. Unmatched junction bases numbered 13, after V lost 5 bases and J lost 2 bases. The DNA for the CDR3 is TGTGCCAGCAGTCCCGCATGGACAGGGTGGGATCAAGAGACCCAGTACTTC. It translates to CASSPAWTGWDQETQYF.

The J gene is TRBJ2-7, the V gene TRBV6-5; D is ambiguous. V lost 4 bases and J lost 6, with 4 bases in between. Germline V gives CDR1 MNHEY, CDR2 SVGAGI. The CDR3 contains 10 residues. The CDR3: CASSLSEQYF. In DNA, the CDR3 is TGTGCCAGCAGTTTGAGCGAGCAGTACTTC.

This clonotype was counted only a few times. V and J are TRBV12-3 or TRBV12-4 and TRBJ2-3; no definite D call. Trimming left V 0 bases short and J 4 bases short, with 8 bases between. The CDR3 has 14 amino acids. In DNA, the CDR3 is TGTGCCAGCAGTTTAGCAATAAGCTCAGATACGCAGTATTTT. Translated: CASSLAISSDTQYF.

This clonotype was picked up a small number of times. The CDR3 reads CAWSYRPFEQYF. The CDR3 DNA sequence: TGTGCCTGGAGTTACAGACCTTTCGAGCAGTACTTC. The chain uses TRBV30 and TRBJ2-7; D ambiguous. V lost 2 bases to trimming and J lost 6 bases, with 11 bases between them. The CDR3 has 12 residues. Per germline, CDR1 GTSNPN and CDR2 SVGIG (reference sequence).